The rows below give T cell receptor beta chains drawn from one sample of a study of cytotoxic CD8 clonotypes in ibrutinib-treated CLL. Here immunoSEQ multiplex PCR was the method, and the copy in TCRdb shows in-frame clones only, minus some. The table includes over 65,000 clones, roughly two thirds detected once. The specimen comprised PBMCs, sampled after 12 months of ibrutinib treatment. All receptors come from a human donor with chronic lymphocytic leukemia. Each CDR3 is given with its conserved first and last residue. The D gene is left open where the match is weak. Clone size is stated in some rows and not others, as once, few, many or a class when expanded.

j_call | clone_size | v_call | d_call | cdr3_aa | cdr3_nt
TRBJ2-2 | - | TRBV19 | - | CASSPIGSRDIGELFF | TGTGCCAGTAGTCCGATTGGCTCACGGGACATCGGGGAGCTGTTTTTT
TRBJ1-1 | - | TRBV19 | - | CASTLGNMNTEAFF | TGTGCCAGTACTTTGGGGAACATGAACACTGAAGCTTTCTTT
TRBJ1-2 | - | TRBV11-2 | - | CASSLVAGWGYTF | TGTGCCAGCAGCTTAGTGGCGGGATGGGGCTACACCTTC
TRBJ1-5 | - | TRBV30 | - | CAWASGLSNQPQHF | TGTGCCTGGGCCTCGGGACTCAGCAATCAGCCCCAGCATTTT
TRBJ2-3 | - | TRBV6-1 | TRBD1 | CASSDRDRFTDTQYF | TGTGCCAGCAGCGACAGGGACCGTTTCACAGATACGCAGTATTTT
TRBJ2-1 | - | TRBV5-4 | TRBD2 | CASSPEPGLGGYNEQFF | TGTGCCAGCAGCCCGGAACCGGGACTAGGGGGATACAATGAGCAGTTCTTC
TRBJ1-5 | - | TRBV2 | - | CASRDGNSNQPQHF | TGTGCCAGCCGGGACGGAAATAGCAATCAGCCCCAGCATTTT
TRBJ2-7 | once | TRBV7-2 | TRBD2 | CASSPLVPGGEQYF | TGTGCCAGCAGCCCCCTGGTCCCGGGAGGAGAGCAGTACTTC
TRBJ2-7 | few | TRBV6-1 | TRBD1 | CASREQGSSYEQYF | TGTGCCAGCAGGGAACAGGGGTCCTCCTACGAGCAGTACTTC
TRBJ1-3 | - | TRBV19 | TRBD1 | CASSTWRDRNSGNTIYF | TGTGCCAGTAGTACCTGGAGGGACAGAAACTCTGGAAACACCATATATTTT
TRBJ2-7 | - | TRBV19 | - | CATRRGREKGYEQYF | TGTGCCACCCGCCGGGGCAGGGAGAAGGGCTACGAGCAGTACTTC
TRBJ1-5 | - | TRBV19 | - | CASSIGGRVFKPQHF | TGTGCCAGTAGTATAGGCGGAAGAGTTTTTAAGCCCCAGCATTTT
TRBJ2-1 | - | TRBV7-2 | - | CASSFGPAKYNEQFF | TGTGCCAGCAGCTTTGGTCCAGCTAAGTACAATGAGCAGTTCTTC
TRBJ1-6 | - | TRBV5-1 | TRBD1 | CASSTGGSYNSPLHF | TGCGCCAGCAGCACAGGGGGCTCCTATAATTCACCCCTCCACTTT
TRBJ1-4 | few | TRBV7-6 | - | CASSLGGFWQGPTNEKLFF | TGTGCCAGCAGCTTAGGGGGTTTCTGGCAGGGCCCAACTAATGAAAAACTGTTTTTT
TRBJ1-5 | - | TRBV18 | - | CASPRGLLGKGGKNQPQHF | TGTGCCAGCCCACGTGGGCTTTTGGGGAAGGGGGGGAAAAATCAGCCCCAGCATTTT
TRBJ1-1 | - | TRBV6-6 | - | CASSYRNTEAFF | TGTGCCAGCAGTTACAGGAACACTGAAGCTTTCTTT
TRBJ1-6 | - | TRBV10-1 | TRBD1 | CASSESTTGGENSPLHF | TGCGCCAGCAGTGAGTCGACGACAGGGGGCGAGAATTCACCCCTCCACTTT
TRBJ1-4 | - | TRBV18 | - | CASSPQNAGWRLSEKLFF | TGTGCCAGCTCACCACAAAATGCAGGGTGGAGGTTGAGTGAAAAACTGTTTTTT
TRBJ2-2 | - | TRBV2 | - | CASSEDTGELFF | TGTGCCAGCAGTGAAGACACCGGGGAGCTGTTTTTT
TRBJ1-1 | few | TRBV10-3 | - | CAISEEGMNTEAFF | TGTGCCATCAGTGAGGAGGGGATGAACACTGAAGCTTTCTTT
TRBJ2-5 | - | TRBV11-2 | - | CASSLYPVKETQYF | TGTGCCAGCAGCTTATACCCAGTAAAAGAGACCCAGTACTTC
TRBJ1-1 | - | TRBV10-3 | - | CAISPQEGLGDTEAFF | TGTGCCATCAGCCCCCAGGAGGGGCTGGGGGACACTGAAGCTTTCTTT
TRBJ1-2 | - | TRBV7-2 | - | CASSLASVGYTF | TGTGCCAGCAGCTTAGCGTCGGTTGGCTACACCTTC
TRBJ2-5 | - | TRBV27 | - | CASRQAWGVGETQYF | TGTGCCAGCAGACAAGCGTGGGGGGTGGGGGAGACCCAGTACTTC
TRBJ1-1 | few | TRBV5-4 | - | CASSASYNTEAFF | TGTGCCAGCAGCGCCTCTTACAACACTGAAGCTTTCTTT
TRBJ1-3 | few | TRBV21-1 | - | CATRTGGSGNTIYF | TGTGCCACCCGGACAGGGGGCTCGGGAAACACCATATATTTT
TRBJ2-1 | - | TRBV9 | - | CASSPRWPPYNEQFF | TGTGCCAGCAGCCCCAGATGGCCCCCCTACAATGAGCAGTTCTTC
TRBJ1-1 | once | TRBV7-2 | - | CASSLAGDTEAFF | TGTGCCAGCAGCTTGGCCGGGGACACTGAAGCTTTCTTT
TRBJ2-3 | - | TRBV7-2 | - | CASSSGVTDTQYF | TGTGCCAGCAGCTCGGGGGTCACAGATACGCAGTATTTT
TRBJ1-4 | few | TRBV14 | - | CASSRDNPSEKLFF | TGTGCCAGCAGCCGCGACAACCCAAGTGAGAAACTGTTTTTT
TRBJ1-6 | once | TRBV6-6 | - | CASSLNGGLGNSPLHF | TGTGCCAGCAGTCTCAATGGGGGATTGGGGAATTCACCCCTCCACTTT
TRBJ2-1 | - | TRBV6-5 | - | CASSYSFRGYNEQFF | TGTGCCAGCAGTTACTCCTTTCGGGGTTACAATGAGCAGTTCTTC
TRBJ2-2 | - | TRBV9 | - | CASSVDWNTGELFF | TGTGCCAGCAGCGTAGATTGGAACACCGGGGAGCTGTTTTTT
TRBJ2-6 | once | TRBV5-1 | TRBD1 | CASSLMGRGQAGANVLTF | TGCGCCAGCAGCTTGATGGGACGGGGACAGGCTGGGGCCAACGTCCTGACTTTC
TRBJ1-1 | - | TRBV5-1 | TRBD1 | CASSFRQGVNTEAFF | TGCGCCAGCAGCTTTAGACAGGGGGTTAACACTGAAGCTTTCTTT
TRBJ1-1 | - | TRBV11-2 | - | CASSNLWADTEAFF | TGTGCCAGCAGCAACTTATGGGCGGACACTGAAGCTTTCTTT
TRBJ1-2 | once | TRBV11-2 | TRBD1 | CASSLVPRGREGYTF | TGTGCCAGCAGCTTAGTACCCAGGGGGCGTGAAGGCTACACCTTC
TRBJ2-6 | - | TRBV10-3 | TRBD2 | CAISGTSGGSSGANVLTF | TGTGCCATCAGTGGGACTAGCGGGGGGAGCTCTGGGGCCAACGTCCTGACTTTC
TRBJ1-3 | - | TRBV6-5 | - | CASSQTSGNTIYF | TGTGCCAGCAGCCAAACCTCTGGAAACACCATATATTTT
TRBJ2-5 | - | TRBV18 | - | CASSPAQGGRETQYF | TGTGCCAGCTCCCCCGCACAGGGAGGTCGAGAGACCCAGTACTTC
TRBJ2-5 | - | TRBV5-6 | TRBD2 | CASSARLAGDPHF | TGTGCCAGCAGCGCCAGACTAGCGGGGGATCCGCACTTC
TRBJ1-5 | - | TRBV28 | TRBD1 | CASSRPRDRFNQPQHF | TGTGCCAGCAGTCGCCCCCGGGACAGATTCAATCAGCCCCAGCATTTT
TRBJ2-5 | - | TRBV9 | - | CASSVGGGDQETQYF | TGTGCCAGCAGCGTAGGCGGGGGCGATCAAGAGACCCAGTACTTC
TRBJ1-5 | few | TRBV6-5 | TRBD1 | CASRGQRTEPQHF | TGTGCCAGCAGGGGACAGCGAACGGAGCCCCAGCATTTT
TRBJ2-7 | once | TRBV6-5 | - | CASSRDTGPGYEQYF | TGTGCCAGCAGCCGGGACACAGGCCCAGGGTACGAGCAGTACTTC
TRBJ2-5 | - | TRBV11-3 | TRBD2 | CASSFGGGRETQYF | TGTGCCAGCAGCTTTGGCGGGGGAAGAGAGACCCAGTACTTC
TRBJ2-6 | - | TRBV5-1 | - | CASSPQPGANVLTF | TGCGCCAGCAGCCCTCAGCCTGGGGCCAACGTCCTGACTTTC
TRBJ2-1 | - | TRBV7-3 | - | CASSSVGRGEQFF | TGTGCCAGCAGCTCTGTGGGAAGAGGTGAGCAGTTCTTC
TRBJ2-3 | - | TRBV5-1 | - | CASSPVGGTDTQYF | TGCGCCAGCAGTCCGGTTGGGGGCACAGATACGCAGTATTTT
TRBJ2-3 | - | TRBV6-4 | TRBD1 | CASSDGQGPADTQYF | TGTGCCAGCAGTGACGGACAGGGGCCGGCAGATACGCAGTATTTT